This is a list of T cell receptor beta chains from one sample in a study of control samples from healthy donors and cancer patients. Repertoires were generated with immunoSEQ multiplex PCR, while TCRdb's copy carries only in-frame clones and drops some. The data show roughly 98,000 clones, with 82% seen just once and approximately 9.4% held by the top ten. Sample: blood. These receptors came from a woman aged 60-75 years in good health. The CDR3 runs from the conserved cysteine through the conserved F or W. Each record gives: clone size, J gene, V gene, D gene, CDR3 DNA, CDR3 protein. A D gene is named only where the DNA matches it firmly. Rows give clone size only sometimes, using once, few, many, or a class for an expanded clone.

clone_size: NA; j_call: TRBJ1-1; v_call: TRBV27; d_call: TRBD1; cdr3_nt: TGTGCCAGCAGTTTCGGGACAGCATCCACTGAAGCTTTCTTT; cdr3_aa: CASSFGTASTEAFF
clone_size: few; j_call: TRBJ2-7; v_call: TRBV5-1; d_call: TRBD1; cdr3_nt: TGCGCCAGCAGCTTGGCTTCTGAAGAGGACAGGGGCTTCCGCGAGCAGTACTTC; cdr3_aa: CASSLASEEDRGFREQYF
clone_size: NA; j_call: TRBJ2-7; v_call: TRBV7-6; d_call: NA; cdr3_nt: TGTGCCAGCAGCTCGTTACTAGGAAACTCCTACGAGCAGTACTTC; cdr3_aa: CASSSLLGNSYEQYF
clone_size: many; j_call: TRBJ2-3; v_call: TRBV28; d_call: TRBD2; cdr3_nt: TGTGCCAGCAGGGTAGCGGGAGATACGCAGTATTTT; cdr3_aa: CASRVAGDTQYF
clone_size: few; j_call: TRBJ2-7; v_call: TRBV12-3/TRBV12-4; d_call: NA; cdr3_nt: TGTGCCAGCAGTTTTTACGGGTCCTACGAGCAGTACTTC; cdr3_aa: CASSFYGSYEQYF
clone_size: NA; j_call: TRBJ1-3; v_call: TRBV28; d_call: NA; cdr3_nt: TGTGCCAGCAGTTTTAGGCGCCCTGGAAACACCATATATTTT; cdr3_aa: CASSFRRPGNTIYF
clone_size: NA; j_call: TRBJ2-4; v_call: TRBV24-1; d_call: TRBD1; cdr3_nt: TGTGCCACCAGTGATCCGACAGGGGGCAAAAACATTCAGTACTTC; cdr3_aa: CATSDPTGGKNIQYF
clone_size: NA; j_call: TRBJ1-1; v_call: TRBV6-5; d_call: NA; cdr3_nt: TGTGCCAGCAGTTACAACGGGGGGCAAGCTTTCTTT; cdr3_aa: CASSYNGGQAFF
clone_size: NA; j_call: TRBJ2-5; v_call: TRBV11-1; d_call: TRBD1; cdr3_nt: TGTGCCAGCAGCTTACCGACAGGGGAGGAGACCCAGTACTTC; cdr3_aa: CASSLPTGEETQYF
clone_size: NA; j_call: TRBJ2-4; v_call: TRBV19; d_call: TRBD2; cdr3_nt: TGTGCCAGTAGTATAGCGGCGGGGGAAAACATTCAGTACTTC; cdr3_aa: CASSIAAGENIQYF
clone_size: NA; j_call: TRBJ1-1; v_call: TRBV6-5; d_call: NA; cdr3_nt: TGTGCCAGCAGCCCAGAGCTCATGAACACTGAAGCTTTCTTT; cdr3_aa: CASSPELMNTEAFF
clone_size: NA; j_call: TRBJ2-7; v_call: TRBV28; d_call: NA; cdr3_nt: TGTGCCAGCAGTTTAACCCCCTACGAGCAGTACTTC; cdr3_aa: CASSLTPYEQYF
clone_size: NA; j_call: TRBJ2-2; v_call: TRBV12-3/TRBV12-4; d_call: NA; cdr3_nt: TGTGCCAGCAGAATAGGTTTCCGGGAGCTGTTTTTT; cdr3_aa: CASRIGFRELFF
clone_size: NA; j_call: TRBJ1-5; v_call: TRBV2; d_call: NA; cdr3_nt: TGTGCCAGCTCTAGACAGTTTCTGTATCAGCCCCAGCATTTT; cdr3_aa: CASSRQFLYQPQHF
clone_size: NA; j_call: TRBJ1-6; v_call: TRBV11-2; d_call: NA; cdr3_nt: TGTGCCAGCAGCTTAGAGGGCTCCTATAATTCACCCCTCCACTTT; cdr3_aa: CASSLEGSYNSPLHF
clone_size: NA; j_call: TRBJ1-2; v_call: TRBV6-1; d_call: TRBD1; cdr3_nt: TGTGCCAGCAGTGAGCCCCACAGGGGGCGGACCGTAAACTATGGCTACACCTTC; cdr3_aa: CASSEPHRGRTVNYGYTF
clone_size: NA; j_call: TRBJ2-3; v_call: TRBV6-5; d_call: TRBD2; cdr3_nt: TGTGCCAGCAGCTCCTCTAGCGGGGCGACAGATACGCAGTATTTT; cdr3_aa: CASSSSSGATDTQYF